This TCR beta chain was recovered during a study of Ad26.COV2.S vaccination and SARS-CoV-2 variants. On the study more broadly: A COV1001 Ad26.COV2.S trial-arm participant provided the sample.

The treatment was: some 20 received Ad26.COV2.S at low or high dose, single or two shots; about five received placebo; per-sample allocation not given. Repertoires come from day 63 after the first vaccine or placebo injection. The V and J ends lost 3 bases and 4 bases respectively, with 15 bases between them. The CDR3 sequence is 15 residues long. Germline V gives CDR1 MGHDK, CDR2 SYGVNS. Sequencing used immunoSEQ multiplex PCR; TCRdb keeps in-frame clones, though not all of them. The sample shows 300,000 to 400,000 clones, roughly 91% of them seen only once. The receptor was isolated from a person aged 18 to 59 who received the Ad26.COV2.S COVID-19 vaccine or a placebo. The V and J genes are TRBV25-1 and TRBJ1-2; unclear D gene. This material consisted of peripheral blood, taken in a trial of Ad26.COV2.S vaccine versus placebo. CDR3 coding DNA: TGTGCCAGCAGTGATTTTTCTGGGGATACCTATGGCTACACCTTC. Its protein product is CASSDFSGDTYGYTF.